The entry below gives a single T cell receptor (beta chain) sequence along with its context. This sample stems from a study of OX40 agonist ivuxolimab in advanced cancers. Turning to the study itself: Under the entry rules, prior anti-PD-1, anti-PD-L1 or anti-CTLA-4 therapy was allowed, and 40% had some.

Profiling relied on immunoSEQ multiplex PCR, and the TCRdb table lists in-frame clones only, not all of them. The sample lists more than 10,000 clones, approximately 90% occurring once. This clonotype was sampled from an adult with an advanced solid tumor such as melanoma, head and neck, liver or kidney cancer. The input for sequencing was CD4+ or CD8+ T cells sorted from blood, taken in a trial of the OX40 agonist ivuxolimab.

This CDR3 is CASSQDPGTGGFYEQYF. The DNA of the CDR3 is TGCGCCAGCAGCCAAGACCCCGGGACAGGGGGCTTCTACGAGCAGTACTTC. The chain links TRBV4-1 to TRBJ2-7; 12 nucleotides line up with TRBD1. This CDR3 has 17 amino acids. V lost 0 bases, J lost 3 bases, and 6 bases stayed unmatched. The germline V gene encodes CDR1 MGHRA and CDR2 YSYEKL.